The rows below give T cell receptor beta chains drawn from one sample of a study of blood T cell repertoires in COVID-19. Method: immunoSEQ multiplex PCR; TCRdb's copy keeps in-frame clones and lacks some. Counted here are approximately 450,000 clones, around 89% occurring once; the ten biggest clones make up 4.3%. The sequenced material came from peripheral blood. These TCRs come from a woman in her 30s with acute or convalescent COVID-19. Each CDR3 is given with its conserved first and last residue. D genes are given only for firm matches. Part of the rows lack a size; the others show once, few, many or a class for expanded clones.

V	J	size	D	DNA	CDR3
TRBV30	TRBJ1-1	few	TRBD1	TGTGCCTGGAGTACCCGGACAGGGAAAGCTTTCTTT	CAWSTRTGKAFF
TRBV19	TRBJ2-1	NA	NA	TGTGCCAGTAGTATGAGGGATGTAGTCCATGAGCAGTTCTTC	CASSMRDVVHEQFF
TRBV2	TRBJ2-7	NA	TRBD1	TGTGCCAGCAGGACGACAGGGGGCCGGGACGAGCAGTACTTC	CASRTTGGRDEQYF
TRBV28	TRBJ1-1	NA	NA	TGTGCCAGCAGACGCTATCCCAGGGTTAGGAACACTGAAGCTTTCTTT	CASRRYPRVRNTEAFF
TRBV19	TRBJ1-5	NA	NA	TGTGCCAGTAGTATAAGAGCAGGGGTGAATCAGCCCCAGCATTTT	CASSIRAGVNQPQHF
TRBV28	TRBJ1-6	NA	NA	TGTGCCAGCAGTCGGCCGGGTTGGGCCTATAATTCACCCCTCCACTTT	CASSRPGWAYNSPLHF
TRBV7-3	TRBJ2-1	once	TRBD1	TGTGCCAGCAGCCAGGGACAGGGGTCCAACAATGAGCAGTTCTTC	CASSQGQGSNNEQFF
TRBV3-1/TRBV3-2	TRBJ2-5	NA	NA	TGTGCCAGCAGCCAAGAGCGGTCGGCCTTTAAAATTCAAGAGACCCAGTACTTC	CASSQERSAFKIQETQYF
TRBV6-4	TRBJ2-3	NA	NA	TGTGCCAGCAGTGAAGACGGGATACTTACAGATACGCAGTATTTT	CASSEDGILTDTQYF
TRBV7-2	TRBJ1-2	NA	TRBD1	TGTGCCAGCAGCCCCTGGGACAGGGGAGGCGCTAACTATGGCTACACCTTC	CASSPWDRGGANYGYTF
TRBV15	TRBJ2-7	NA	NA	TGTGCCACCACTGTAGACGACAGAAACTACGAGCAGTACTTC	CATTVDDRNYEQYF
TRBV5-4	TRBJ1-2	NA	NA	TGTGCCAGCAGCCCCGGACAGACTCCAAACTATGGCTACACCTTC	CASSPGQTPNYGYTF
TRBV5-1	TRBJ1-2	NA	TRBD1	TGCGCCAGCAGCCCCGGGACAGGGCATAACTATGGCTACACCTTC	CASSPGTGHNYGYTF
TRBV11-2	TRBJ2-7	NA	NA	TGTGCCAGCAGCTTATTGGCAGGGGGGTCCTACGAGCAGTACTTC	CASSLLAGGSYEQYF
TRBV12-3/TRBV12-4	TRBJ1-5	NA	NA	TGTGCCAGCAGTCGTACAGGGTATCAGCCCCAGCATTTT	CASSRTGYQPQHF
TRBV27	TRBJ2-3	NA	NA	TGTGCCAGCAGTTTATTGGGCGGGGCCAGCACAGATACGCAGTATTTT	CASSLLGGASTDTQYF
TRBV19	TRBJ1-5	NA	NA	TGTGCCAGTAGTCGCGATGACAGGACCTTTAGCAATCAGCCCCAGCATTTT	CASSRDDRTFSNQPQHF
TRBV29-1	TRBJ1-2	NA	NA	TGCAGCGTTGACCAGAGGGGCTACACCTTC	CSVDQRGYTF
TRBV10-3	TRBJ2-7	NA	TRBD1	TGTGCCATCGCTGGGACAGGTTCCTACGAGCAGTACTTC	CAIAGTGSYEQYF
TRBV19	TRBJ2-7	NA	TRBD1	TGTGCCAGTAGACAGACAGGGAGCTCCTACGAGCAGTACTTC	CASRQTGSSYEQYF
TRBV19	TRBJ2-3	NA	TRBD2	TGTGCCAGTAGCCCTAGCGGGGGGGCCCGACATACGCAGTATTTT	CASSPSGGARHTQYF
TRBV20-1	TRBJ2-5	NA	TRBD1	TGCAGTGCTAGTCTGGGACAGCCGTACCAAGAGACCCAGTACTTC	CSASLGQPYQETQYF
TRBV5-6	TRBJ1-2	NA	TRBD1	TGTGCCAGCAGCTTGAGGGGGCCTCGCGATGGCTACACCTTC	CASSLRGPRDGYTF
TRBV28	TRBJ2-5	NA	TRBD1	TGTGCCAGCAGTATCTGGGACAGGAGAGAGACCCAGTACTTC	CASSIWDRRETQYF
TRBV19	TRBJ1-2	NA	NA	TGTGCCAGTAGTGTTACAGTGACCTATGGCTACACCTTC	CASSVTVTYGYTF
TRBV2	TRBJ1-3	NA	NA	TGTGCCAGCAGTGTCGGACAGAACTCTGGAAACACCATATATTTT	CASSVGQNSGNTIYF
TRBV9	TRBJ2-2	NA	TRBD2	TGTGCCAGCAGCACCCAGACGAGCGGGGGGGCGTCGTGGAGGGAGCTGTTTTTT	CASSTQTSGGASWRELFF
TRBV2	TRBJ2-7	NA	NA	TGTGCCAGCACAAGGAAGCGGGTCACCTACGAGCAGTACTTC	CASTRKRVTYEQYF
TRBV7-8	TRBJ1-3	NA	NA	TGTGCCAGCAGCCCCCTGAGGAGGAGCTCTGGAAACACCATATATTTT	CASSPLRRSSGNTIYF
TRBV9	TRBJ2-3	once	TRBD1	TGTGCCAGCAGCGTAAGACAGGGATCCGAGGCGGATACGCAGTATTTT	CASSVRQGSEADTQYF
TRBV12-3/TRBV12-4	TRBJ1-1	NA	NA	TGTGCCAGCAGACACAGAATGAACACTGAAGCTTTCTTT	CASRHRMNTEAFF
TRBV5-1	TRBJ2-2	NA	NA	TGCGCCAGCAGCTTGGGAGGGGAGGTCACCGGGGAGCTGTTTTTT	CASSLGGEVTGELFF
TRBV24-1	TRBJ2-5	NA	NA	TGTGCCACCAGTGATCCCGGACAGATAGAGACCCAGTACTTC	CATSDPGQIETQYF
TRBV3-1/TRBV3-2	TRBJ2-5	NA	TRBD1	TGTGCCAGCAGCCAAGGGGGGTTGGGACAGCAAGAGACCCAGTACTTC	CASSQGGLGQQETQYF
TRBV9	TRBJ1-1	NA	NA	TGTGCCAGCAGCGTAGGTGGAGGGGTCGCTTTCTTT	CASSVGGGVAFF
TRBV7-7	TRBJ2-5	NA	NA	TGTGCCAGCAGCTTTTCCCCCGCAGCGAAGGAGACCCAGTACTTC	CASSFSPAAKETQYF
TRBV6-5	TRBJ1-5	NA	NA	TGTGCCAGCAGTTACTCGGCCAGGTCAAATCAGCCCCAGCATTTT	CASSYSARSNQPQHF
TRBV7-8	TRBJ2-5	NA	TRBD2	TGTGCCAGCAGCCCCCGGACTAGCGGGATCGAGACCCAGTACTTC	CASSPRTSGIETQYF